This T cell receptor beta chain was observed in a study of shared clonotypes between healthy human individuals. CD45RO-negative, CCR7-selected cells formed the naive CD8 fraction, which excluded terminally differentiated effector memory CD45RA+ cells. Measured with immunoSEQ multiplex PCR; TCRdb has only the in-frame clones, and not every one. The sample consists of roughly 2,000,000 clones, less than 95% of them appearing once. The germline V gene has CDR1 MNHEY and CDR2 SMNVEV (reference sequence). V gave up 7 bases and J gave up 2 bases, with 24 bases separating them. The CDR3 runs to 17 residues.

The material sequenced was naive CD8+ T cells sorted from blood. This chain uses TRBV27 with TRBJ2-7; weak D call: TRBD2 (5 bases). The clonotype was recovered from a man between 18 and 29 years old in good health. The CDR3 DNA reads as TGTGCCAGCACCCCCCTGCTCGGTGGGTCGGGGACCTACGAGCAGTACTTC. This gives the protein CASTPLLGGSGTYEQYF.